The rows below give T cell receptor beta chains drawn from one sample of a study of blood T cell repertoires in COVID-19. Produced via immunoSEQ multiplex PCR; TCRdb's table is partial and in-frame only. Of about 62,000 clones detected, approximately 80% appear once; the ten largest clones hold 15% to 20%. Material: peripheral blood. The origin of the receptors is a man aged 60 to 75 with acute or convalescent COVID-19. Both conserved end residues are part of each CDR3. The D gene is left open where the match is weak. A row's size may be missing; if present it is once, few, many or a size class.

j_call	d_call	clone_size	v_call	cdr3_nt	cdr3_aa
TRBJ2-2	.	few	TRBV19	TGTGCCAGTAGTGCCCAGGGGTACACCGGGGAGCTGTTTTTT	CASSAQGYTGELFF
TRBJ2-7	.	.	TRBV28	TGTGCCAGCAGTTTACCGGGGGAGGTTTCCTACGAGCAGTACTTC	CASSLPGEVSYEQYF
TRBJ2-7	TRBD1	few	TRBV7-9	TGTGCCAGCAGCTTAGGACAGGGCAACTACGAGCAGTACTTC	CASSLGQGNYEQYF
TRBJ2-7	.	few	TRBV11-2	TGTGCCAGCAGCCTAAGCAGGGTGGAGTCCTACGAGCAGTACTTC	CASSLSRVESYEQYF
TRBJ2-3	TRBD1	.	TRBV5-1	TGCGCCAGCAGCTCGTCGGGACAGGGGCCAGATACGCAGTATTTT	CASSSSGQGPDTQYF
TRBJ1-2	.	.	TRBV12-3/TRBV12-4	TGTGCCAGCAACAAGGGAGCCTATGGCTACACCTTC	CASNKGAYGYTF
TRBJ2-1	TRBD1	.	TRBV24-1	TGTGCCACCAGTGATTTCCCCACCGGGACAGATCTCAATGAGCAGTTCTTC	CATSDFPTGTDLNEQFF
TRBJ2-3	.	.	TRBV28	TGTGCCAGCAGTTTAACGACATCTCCTATCACAGATACGCAGTATTTT	CASSLTTSPITDTQYF
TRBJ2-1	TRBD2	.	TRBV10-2	TGCGCCAGCAGAGCACCTAGCGGGATGGGACTAGAGCAGTTCTTC	CASRAPSGMGLEQFF
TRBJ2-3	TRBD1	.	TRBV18	TGTGCCAGCTCACCCCGGACAGGGACCACAGATACGCAGTATTTT	CASSPRTGTTDTQYF
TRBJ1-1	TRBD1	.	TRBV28	TGTGCCAGCAGCCCTGGACAGGGTTACACTGAAGCTTTCTTT	CASSPGQGYTEAFF
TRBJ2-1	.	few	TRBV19	TGTGCCAGTAGCCCGTTCCGGGGACAAGGGAATGAGCAGTTCTTC	CASSPFRGQGNEQFF
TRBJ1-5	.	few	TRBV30	TGTGCCTGGAGTGCAGACAGGAATCAGCCCCAGCATTTT	CAWSADRNQPQHF
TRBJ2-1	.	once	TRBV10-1	TGCGCCAGCGGGAGTCTGAATGAGCAGTTCTTC	CASGSLNEQFF
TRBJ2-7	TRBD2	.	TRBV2	TGTGCCAGCCGGACTAGCGGAGCTGTGTACGAGCAGTACTTC	CASRTSGAVYEQYF
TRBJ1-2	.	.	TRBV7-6	TGTGCCAGCAGCTTAGACTCGGTAACTAACTATGGCTACACCTTC	CASSLDSVTNYGYTF
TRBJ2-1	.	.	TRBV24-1	TGTGCCACCCATGATGGGAGCTCCTACAATGAGCAGTTCTTC	CATHDGSSYNEQFF
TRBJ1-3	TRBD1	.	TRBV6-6	TGTGCCAGCAGTCCCTCGGGACAGAGCGTAAACCTTGGAAACACCATATATTTT	CASSPSGQSVNLGNTIYF
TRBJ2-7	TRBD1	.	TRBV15	TGTGCCACCAGCAGAGGGGTAGGGGGCGGCGAGCAGTACTTC	CATSRGVGGGEQYF
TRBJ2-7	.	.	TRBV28	TGTGCCAGCAGTTTCATCGACAGGTCCTACGAGCAGTACTTC	CASSFIDRSYEQYF
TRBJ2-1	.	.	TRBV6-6	TGTGCCAGCAGTTACCCTGACAGGAATGAGCAGTTCTTC	CASSYPDRNEQFF
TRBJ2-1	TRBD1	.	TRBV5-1	TGCGCCAGCAGTGGGACAGGGGACTACAATGAGCAGTTCTTC	CASSGTGDYNEQFF
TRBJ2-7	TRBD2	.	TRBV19	TGTGCCAGTAGCACCCGGGCGGGACTAGTCTTCTACGAGCAGTACTTC	CASSTRAGLVFYEQYF
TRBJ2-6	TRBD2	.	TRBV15	TGTGCCACCAGCAGTACCGGGACTACGGGGGCCAACGTCCTGACTTTC	CATSSTGTTGANVLTF
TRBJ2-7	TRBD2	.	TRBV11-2	TGTGCCAGCAGCTTAGTCTCACTAGCGGGAGGGGCCTACGAGCAGTACTTC	CASSLVSLAGGAYEQYF
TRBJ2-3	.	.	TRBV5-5	TGTGCCAGCAGCTTGGCGGCAGATACGCAGTATTTT	CASSLAADTQYF
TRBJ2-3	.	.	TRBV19	TGTGCCAGTAGTAAAACAGGGACCCCCACAGATACGCAGTATTTT	CASSKTGTPTDTQYF
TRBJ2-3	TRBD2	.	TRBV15	TGTGCCACCTCCGGTAGCGGGAGAGGGTCAGATACGCAGTATTTT	CATSGSGRGSDTQYF
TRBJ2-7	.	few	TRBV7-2	TGTGCCAGCAGCTTGACTGGAACCACCTACGAGCAGTACTTC	CASSLTGTTYEQYF
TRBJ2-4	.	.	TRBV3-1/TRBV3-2	TGTGCCAGCAGCCAAGAGACAATAGCCAAAAACATTCAGTACTTC	CASSQETIAKNIQYF
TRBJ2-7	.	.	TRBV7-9	TGTGCCAGCAGCTTAGATCTGGCGGGGGCAGGGGCCGCCTACGAGCAGTACTTC	CASSLDLAGAGAAYEQYF
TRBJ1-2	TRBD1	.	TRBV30	TGTGCCTGGGGCCGGGACAGGGGTGGAAATGGCTACACCTTC	CAWGRDRGGNGYTF
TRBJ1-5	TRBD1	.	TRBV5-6	TGTGCCAGCAGCTTAATGGACAGGGGAAGCAATCAGCCCCAGCATTTT	CASSLMDRGSNQPQHF
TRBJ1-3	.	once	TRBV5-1	TGCGCCAGCAGCCCGGGATGGGGTCACCCAGGAAACACCATATATTTT	CASSPGWGHPGNTIYF
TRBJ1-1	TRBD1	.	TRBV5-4	TGTGCCAGCAGCTTTAAGGGACAGAAGAACACTGAAGCTTTCTTT	CASSFKGQKNTEAFF
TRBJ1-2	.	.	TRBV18	TGTGCCAGCTCACCCCAGGGGTACTATGGCTACACCTTC	CASSPQGYYGYTF
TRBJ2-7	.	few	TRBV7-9	TGTGCCAGCAGCTCCTTATACGAGCAGTACTTC	CASSSLYEQYF
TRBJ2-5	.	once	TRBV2	TGTGCCAGCAGGCAGGATTTCGAGACCCAGTACTTC	CASRQDFETQYF
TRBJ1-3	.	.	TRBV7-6	TGTGCCAGCAGCCAGAGCTCTCTGGAAGAGGGCATATATTTT	CASSQSSLEEGIYF
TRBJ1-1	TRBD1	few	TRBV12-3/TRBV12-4	TGTGCCAGCAGAACAGGGGGAACTGAAGCTTTCTTT	CASRTGGTEAFF
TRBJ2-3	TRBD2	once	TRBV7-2	TGTGCCAGCAGCCCGGGACTAGCGGGAGATACGCAGTATTTT	CASSPGLAGDTQYF
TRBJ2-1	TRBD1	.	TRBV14	TGTGCCAGCAGCCCCGGCGGACAGGGGGCCGGCAATGAGCAGTTCTTC	CASSPGGQGAGNEQFF
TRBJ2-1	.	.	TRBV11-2	TGTGCCAGCAGCTTAGTTCGGTACAATGAGCAGTTCTTC	CASSLVRYNEQFF
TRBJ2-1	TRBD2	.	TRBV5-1	TGCGCCAGCTCCGCTAGCGGGAGGAAGAAAACGAATGAGCAGTTCTTC	CASSASGRKKTNEQFF
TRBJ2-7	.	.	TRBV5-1	TGCGCCAGCCGATACTCTACCCAGGCGCACGAGCAGTACTTC	CASRYSTQAHEQYF
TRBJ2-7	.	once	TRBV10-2	TGCGCCAGCAGTGAAGGGCAGGACGGACTCGACGAGCAGTACTTC	CASSEGQDGLDEQYF
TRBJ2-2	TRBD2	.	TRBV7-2	TGTGCCAGCAGCTCAAGCGGGACGAACACCGGGGAGCTGTTTTTT	CASSSSGTNTGELFF
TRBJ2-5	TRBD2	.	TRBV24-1	TGTGCCACCAGCTTGCTATCGGGAGGTCGGGAGACCCAGTACTTC	CATSLLSGGRETQYF
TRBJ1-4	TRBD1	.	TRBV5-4	TGTGCCAGCAGCTTGGGAGACAGGGCTGGGGAAAAACTGTTTTTT	CASSLGDRAGEKLFF
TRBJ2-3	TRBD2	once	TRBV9	TGTGCCAGCAGCGACCCCTCGCTAGCGGGGAGCGGGACAGATACGCAGTATTTT	CASSDPSLAGSGTDTQYF
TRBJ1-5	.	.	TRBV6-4	TGTGCCAGCAGTGGTGACAGGCCCGGCGGGGGTCAGCCCCAGCATTTT	CASSGDRPGGGQPQHF
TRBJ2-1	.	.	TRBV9	TGTGCCAGCAGCGCCACATCATCTTACAATGAGCAGTTCTTC	CASSATSSYNEQFF
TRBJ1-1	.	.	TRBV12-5	TGTGCTAGTGGTCGTAAGCCTAACACTGAAGCTTTCTTT	CASGRKPNTEAFF
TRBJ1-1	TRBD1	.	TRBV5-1	TGCGCCAGCAGCTTTTTCGGACAGGGGTACACTGAAGCTTTCTTT	CASSFFGQGYTEAFF
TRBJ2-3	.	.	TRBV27	TGTGCCAGCAGTTTGTACAGTTCCTCTAGCACAGATACGCAGTATTTT	CASSLYSSSSTDTQYF
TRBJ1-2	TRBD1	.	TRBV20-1	TGCAGTGCTAGTACAACAGGGGCCGCTGGCTACACCTTC	CSASTTGAAGYTF
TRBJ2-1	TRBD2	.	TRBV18	TGTGCCAGCTCCTCCCCCGGGAGGGCCTGGGGTGAGCAGTTCTTC	CASSSPGRAWGEQFF